This section outlines one T cell receptor beta chain sequence together with its context. At least ten counts were recorded for this clonotype. Its target antigen remains unknown. Base qualities are not provided; no much larger clone lies one nucleotide away. This entry comes from a study of T-cell reconstitution after alpha-beta-depleted transplantation in children (dated by TCRdb to between 2015 and 2016). For the study in its entirety: Using TCR repertoire profiling, the study quantitatively followed how T-cell immune reconstitution unfolded in children after TCRalphabeta/CD19-depleted allogeneic hematopoietic cell transplantation.

The library was made by PCR. Sequencing took place on an Illumina HiSeq 2500. TCR libraries were prepared with molecular barcoding, using unique molecular identifiers to normalize TCRbeta repertoire quantification. The public reads were quality trimmed at Q25 with fastp and then assembled into clones with MiXCR by TCRdb, keeping productive beta chains. CDR3 protein sequences are deduplicated, and each keeps its most common genes and DNA. Present in this sample are some 120,000 distinct CDR3 sequences, 23% of which were seen just once. The ten biggest clones cover more than 9% of the sample. Study-level results and caveats: In some patients, high TCRbeta diversity at day 60 was attributed to recipient T cells and intrathymic progenitors that had survived conditioning. Apparently early alphabetaT-cell count recovery about two months after transplant reportedly relied on only several hundred rapidly expanded clones derived from non-depleted graft cells. The frequencies of hyperexpanded clones fell over the following months, and after one year, T-cell counts and TCRbeta diversity were mostly attributed to newly produced T cells.

The treatment or condition label on this specimen signifies: allogeneic hematopoietic cell transplantation with graft depleted of TCRalphabeta T cells and CD19 B cells. TCRalphabeta/CD19-depleted allogeneic hematopoietic cell grafts were given to the transplant recipients, all of whom were children. The germline V gene encodes CDR1 SGHRS and CDR2 YFSETQ. The CDR3, from cysteine to phenylalanine, totals 13 residues. The only DNA kept is the CDR3, 39 bases in frame from the first base. V loses 0 bases of germline sequence and J loses 6 bases, and the interval between the two ends is 8 bases. This specimen consisted of PBMCs, mostly from graft donor cells, obtained 180 days after TCRalphabeta/CD19-depleted stem cell transplant. The rearrangement joined TRBV5-1 to TRBJ2-3; no D gene call is confident. The sequence was obtained from a male patient aged 2-15 years who had a stem cell transplant for chronic granulomatous disease, so the T cells may come from the graft donor. The CDR3 in this case is CASSLARPDTQYF. The bases are TGCGCCAGCAGCTTGGCCCGTCCGGATACGCAGTATTTT.